The 10 T cell receptor beta chains listed next were all sequenced from one sample in a study of human T cells and chemical hapten exposure. Documented time point: healthy volunteer bleed at 6 weeks. Unseparated into fractions, whole blood served as the source from which total RNA was extracted. MiXCR, applied by TCRdb to the RACE reads, yields one record per CDR3 protein. Of about 77,000 distinct CDR3 sequences listed, around 9.4% were seen once; the top ten hold about 1.7%. Sequencing used whole blood. These TCRs come from a female donor in good health. Some clones in this sample may be carry-over from other donors' samples.

This clonotype was counted at least ten times. The chain links TRBV7-2 to TRBJ2-1; D is perhaps TRBD1 (6 bases). This CDR3 has 15 amino acids. Trimming removed 7 bases from V and 2 bases from J, with 15 bases in between. Germline CDR1 SGHTA, CDR2 FQGNSA. The CDR3 sequence is CASTQRTGPYNEQFF. In nucleotides, the CDR3 is TGTGCCAGCACCCAAAGAACAGGGCCCTACAATGAGCAGTTCTTC.

This clonotype occurred many times. The rearrangement joins TRBV5-1 to TRBJ1-1; 10 nucleotides line up with TRBD1. The CDR3 is 15 residues long. The germline V gene encodes CDR1 SGHRS and CDR2 YFSETQ. V trimming: 4 bases; J trimming: 5 bases; junction bases outside the gene matches: 8. CDR3 residues: CASSLSRQGATEAFF. CDR3 in DNA: TGCGCCAGCAGCCTCTCCCGACAGGGGGCTACTGAAGCTTTCTTT.

The V and J genes are TRBV29-1 and TRBJ2-5, with D possibly matching TRBD1 (6 bases). Germline values: CDR1 SQVTM, CDR2 ANQGSEA. V was shortened by 3 bases and J by 6 bases, with 11 bases between the two germline ends. This CDR3 is built from 12 residues. For the CDR3, the DNA is TGCAGCGTTGAGGACAGCGTGCAGACCCAGTACTTC. It yields the protein CSVEDSVQTQYF. Supplemented by reference TRBV29-1 and TRBJ2-5, the full variable domain reads SAVISQKPSRDICQRGTSLTIQCQVDSQVTMMFWYRQQPGQSLTLIATANQGSEATYESGFVIDKFPISRPNLTFSTLTVSNMSPEDSSIYLCSVEDSVQTQYFGPGTRLLVL.

For the CDR3, the DNA is TGTGCCAGCAGCTTAAACATAGACTATTCACCCCTCCACTTT. Protein: CASSLNIDYSPLHF. The chain employs TRBV7-9 and TRBJ1-6; D is undetermined. The CDR3 spans 14 residues. Germline V gives CDR1 SEHNR, CDR2 FQNEAQ (reference sequence). V lost 2 bases to trimming and J lost 8 bases, with 10 bases between them. The whole variable domain, remainder taken from reference TRBV7-9 and TRBJ1-6, is DTGVSQNPRHKITKRGQNVTFRCDPISEHNRLYWYRQTLGQGPEFLTYFQNEAQLEKSRLLSDRFSAERPKGSFSTLEIQRTEQGDSAMYLCASSLNIDYSPLHFGNGTRLTVT.

This clonotype was seen many times. This rearrangement joins TRBV20-1 to TRBJ1-2; perhaps TRBD1 as D (6 bases). From germline, CDR1 is DFQATT and CDR2 SNEGSKA (reference sequence). The length of the CDR3 is 15 residues. The V end was cut by 0 bases, the J end by 5 bases, with 16 bases between. Here the CDR3 DNA reads TGCAGTGCTAGAGACGCGATACAGGGAAAATATGGCTACACCTTC. Amino acid sequence: CSARDAIQGKYGYTF.

This chain joins TRBV29-1 and TRBJ1-5; TRBD1 matches at 9 bases. The length of the CDR3 is 14 residues. Germline CDR1 reads SQVTM; CDR2 reads ANQGSEA. With V trimmed by 4 bases and J by 6 bases, 7 bases remained unmatched. CDR3 DNA: TGCAGCGTTGTAGAACAGGGGGCTTTTCAGCCCCAGCATTTT. Translation gives CSVVEQGAFQPQHF.

The table lists this clonotype with many counts. The CDR3 is CASSDSGGSGANVLTF. CDR3 sequence (DNA): TGTGCCAGCAGTGACTCGGGAGGGTCGGGGGCCAACGTCCTGACTTTC. The J gene is TRBJ2-6, the V gene TRBV6-4; 7 nucleotides line up with TRBD2. Per germline, CDR1 MRHNA and CDR2 SNTAGT. V was clipped by 0 bases and J by 4 bases; unmatched bases: 3. CDR3 length equals 16 residues.

This clonotype was seen ten or more times. The V gene is TRBV6-1, the J gene TRBJ1-1; D unresolved. The CDR3 sequence is 13 residues long. Trimming stripped 7 bases from V and 3 bases from J, with 12 bases between. Per the germline V gene, CDR1 is MNHNS and CDR2 is SASEGT. This CDR3 reads CASTAELDTEAFF. Written as DNA, the CDR3 is TGTGCCAGCACCGCAGAGTTGGACACTGAAGCTTTCTTT.

In its sample, this clonotype was seen many times. The chain links TRBV6-4 to TRBJ1-1; D is perhaps TRBD1 (5 bases). This CDR3 spans 18 amino acids. Trimming took off 7 bases at V and 0 bases at J, with 24 bases between the two ends. In germline, CDR1 is MRHNA, CDR2 SNTAGT. Written as DNA, the CDR3 is TGTGCCAGCAAAACTTCTCGGCCCACAGGACTAATGAACACTGAAGCTTTCTTT. It translates to CASKTSRPTGLMNTEAFF.

This clonotype appeared a few times. The J gene is TRBJ2-3, the V gene TRBV18; 7 bases are a match to TRBD2. In germline, CDR1 is KGHSH, CDR2 LQKENI. This CDR3 comprises 16 residues. J lost 4 bases, V lost 1 base, and 8 bases had no gene match. The CDR3 loop reads CASSPRIRGGADTQYF. The CDR3 DNA follows: TGTGCCAGCTCACCACGGATCCGCGGGGGTGCAGATACGCAGTATTTT.